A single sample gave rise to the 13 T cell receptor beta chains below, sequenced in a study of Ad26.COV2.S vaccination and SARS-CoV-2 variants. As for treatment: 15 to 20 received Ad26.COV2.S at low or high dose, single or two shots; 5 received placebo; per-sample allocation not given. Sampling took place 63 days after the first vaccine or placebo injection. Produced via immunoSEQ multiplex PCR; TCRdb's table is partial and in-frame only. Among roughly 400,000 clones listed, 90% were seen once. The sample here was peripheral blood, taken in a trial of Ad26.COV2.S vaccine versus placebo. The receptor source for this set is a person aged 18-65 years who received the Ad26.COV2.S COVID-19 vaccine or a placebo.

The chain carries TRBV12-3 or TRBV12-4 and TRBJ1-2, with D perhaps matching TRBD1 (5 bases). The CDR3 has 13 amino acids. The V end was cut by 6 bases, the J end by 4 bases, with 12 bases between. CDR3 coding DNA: TGTGCCAGCAGCCTGCAGGGAGCCTATGGCTACACCTTC. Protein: CASSLQGAYGYTF.

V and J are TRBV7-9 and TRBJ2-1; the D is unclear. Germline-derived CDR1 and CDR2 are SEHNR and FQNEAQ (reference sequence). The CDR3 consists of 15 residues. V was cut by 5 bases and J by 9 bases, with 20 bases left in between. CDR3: CASSRLGPSTLEQFF. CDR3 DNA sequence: TGTGCCAGCAGCAGACTCGGTCCCTCTACACTTGAGCAGTTCTTC.

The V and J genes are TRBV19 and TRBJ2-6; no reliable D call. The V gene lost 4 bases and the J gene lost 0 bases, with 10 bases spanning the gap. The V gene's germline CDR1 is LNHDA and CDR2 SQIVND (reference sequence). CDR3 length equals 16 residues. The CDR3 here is CASSTHKISGANVLTF. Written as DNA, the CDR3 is TGTGCCAGTAGTACCCATAAGATCTCTGGGGCCAACGTCCTGACTTTC.

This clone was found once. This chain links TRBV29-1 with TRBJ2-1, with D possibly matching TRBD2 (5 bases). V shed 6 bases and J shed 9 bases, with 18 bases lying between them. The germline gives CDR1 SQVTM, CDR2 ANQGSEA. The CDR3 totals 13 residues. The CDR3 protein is CSVLGGSEGEQFF. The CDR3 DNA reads TGCAGCGTCCTAGGTGGTAGCGAAGGTGAGCAGTTCTTC.

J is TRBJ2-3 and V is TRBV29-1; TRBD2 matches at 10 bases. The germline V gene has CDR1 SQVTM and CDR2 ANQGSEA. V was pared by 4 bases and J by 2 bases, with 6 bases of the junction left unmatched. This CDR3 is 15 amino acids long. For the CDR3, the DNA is TGCAGCGTTGGCCCACTAGCGGGGCACACAGATACGCAGTATTTT. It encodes CSVGPLAGHTDTQYF.

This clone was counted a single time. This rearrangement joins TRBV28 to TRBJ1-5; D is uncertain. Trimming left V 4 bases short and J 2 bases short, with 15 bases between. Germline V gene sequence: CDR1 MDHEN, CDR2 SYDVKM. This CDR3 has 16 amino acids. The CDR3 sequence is CASSSYLMHGNQPQHF. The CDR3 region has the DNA TGTGCCAGCAGTTCGTATCTGATGCACGGCAATCAGCCCCAGCATTTT.

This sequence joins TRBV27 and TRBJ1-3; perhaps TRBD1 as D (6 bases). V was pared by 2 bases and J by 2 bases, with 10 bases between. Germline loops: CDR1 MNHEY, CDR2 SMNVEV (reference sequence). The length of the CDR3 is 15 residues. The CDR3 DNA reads TGTGCCAGCAGTTTAACAGGGCATGCTGGAAACACCATATATTTT. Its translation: CASSLTGHAGNTIYF.

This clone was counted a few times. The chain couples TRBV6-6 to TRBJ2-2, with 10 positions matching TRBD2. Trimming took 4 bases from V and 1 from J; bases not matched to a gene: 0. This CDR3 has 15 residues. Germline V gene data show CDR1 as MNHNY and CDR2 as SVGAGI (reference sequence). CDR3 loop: CASSWTSGNTGELFF. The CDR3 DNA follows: TGTGCCAGCAGTTGGACTAGCGGGAACACCGGGGAGCTGTTTTTT.

The CDR3 nucleotides read TGTGCCAGCAGCTTTAAAGGAGGGCTAGCGGGTGCCGGGGCCCCCCAGTACTTC. It is translated as CASSFKGGLAGAGAPQYF. The chain joins TRBV27 to TRBJ2-5, with 8 bases fitting TRBD2. The CDR3 extends over 18 amino acids. CDR1 and CDR2 from the germline V gene are MNHEY and SMNVEV (reference sequence). The V and J ends lost 6 bases and 9 bases, in that order; junction bases with no gene match: 24.

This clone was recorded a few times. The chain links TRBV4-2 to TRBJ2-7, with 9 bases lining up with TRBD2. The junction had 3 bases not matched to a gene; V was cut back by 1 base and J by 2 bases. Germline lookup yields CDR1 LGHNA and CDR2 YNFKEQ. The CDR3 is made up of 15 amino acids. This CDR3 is CASSQVQRGAYEQYF. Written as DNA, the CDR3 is TGTGCCAGCAGCCAAGTACAGCGGGGGGCCTACGAGCAGTACTTC.

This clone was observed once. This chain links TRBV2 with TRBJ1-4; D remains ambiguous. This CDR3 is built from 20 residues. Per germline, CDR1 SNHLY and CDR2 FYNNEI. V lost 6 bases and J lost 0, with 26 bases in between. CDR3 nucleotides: TGTGCCAGCAGAGGATCCAGAAGGCTCTCCCTTGTCGCAACTAATGAAAAACTGTTTTTT. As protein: CASRGSRRLSLVATNEKLFF.

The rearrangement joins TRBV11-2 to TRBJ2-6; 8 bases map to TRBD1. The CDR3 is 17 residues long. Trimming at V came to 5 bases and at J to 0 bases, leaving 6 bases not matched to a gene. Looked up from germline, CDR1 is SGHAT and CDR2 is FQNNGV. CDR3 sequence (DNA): TGTGCCAGCAGCCGGGACAGGTTAAACTCTGGGGCCAACGTCCTGACTTTC. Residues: CASSRDRLNSGANVLTF.

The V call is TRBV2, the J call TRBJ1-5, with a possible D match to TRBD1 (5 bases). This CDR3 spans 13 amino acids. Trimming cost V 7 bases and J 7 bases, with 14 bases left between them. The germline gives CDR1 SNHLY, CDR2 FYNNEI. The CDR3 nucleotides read TGTGCCAGCATAGAGGGACCAGACCAGCCCCAGCATTTT. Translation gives CASIEGPDQPQHF.